These 21 T cell receptor beta chains share one sample of origin, sequenced in a study of OX40 agonist ivuxolimab in advanced cancers. This table comes from immunoSEQ multiplex PCR, and its TCRdb copy is limited to in-frame clones, with some not included. The sample shows about 66,000 clones, about 86% of them seen only once. This specimen was CD4+ or CD8+ T cells sorted from blood, taken in a trial of the OX40 agonist ivuxolimab. The receptors come from an adult with an advanced solid tumor such as melanoma, head and neck, liver or kidney cancer.

The V gene is TRBV19, the J gene TRBJ1-1; D is undetermined. Per germline, CDR1 LNHDA and CDR2 SQIVND (reference sequence). This CDR3 contains 11 residues. V was clipped by 3 bases and J by 7 bases, with 6 bases between them. The chain's CDR3 is CASSILYEAFF. The CDR3 DNA follows: TGTGCCAGTAGTATCCTATATGAAGCTTTCTTT.

V gene TRBV7-2 combines with J gene TRBJ2-5; 9 bases agree with TRBD1. The CDR3 spans 17 residues. CDR1 is SGHTA, CDR2 FQGNSA, per germline. J gave up 5 bases and V 1 base, and 11 bases lay outside the gene matches. Written as DNA, the CDR3 is TGTGCCAGCAGCTTAGATATGTCACAGGGGGCCCTTGAGACCCAGTACTTC. Translation: CASSLDMSQGALETQYF.

J is TRBJ1-1 and V is TRBV4-3; D unresolved. Germline CDR1 is LGHNA and CDR2 is YSLEER. The CDR3 runs to 13 residues. With 1 base removed from V and 1 base from J, the gap between germline ends came to 4 bases. DNA for the CDR3: TGCGCCAGCAGCCAAGGACAGAACACTGAAGCTTTCTTT. It yields the protein CASSQGQNTEAFF.

This sequence joins TRBV5-1 and TRBJ2-7; D is undetermined. This CDR3 comprises 15 residues. Trimming cost V 0 bases and J 0 bases, with 10 bases left between them. Germline V gene lookup returns CDR1 SGHRS and CDR2 YFSETQ. CDR3 nucleotides: TGCGCCAGCAGCTTGGAGGGCACCCGCTCCTACGAGCAGTACTTC. This encodes CASSLEGTRSYEQYF.

This chain connects TRBV5-4 to TRBJ1-2, with TRBD1 matching over 7 bases. Per germline, CDR1 SGHNT and CDR2 YYREEE (reference sequence). The CDR3 runs to 15 residues. V trimming: 4 bases; J trimming: 4 bases; junction bases outside the gene matches: 10. The CDR3 DNA reads TGTGCCAGCAGCCCGCCCGACAGGGTTTCCTATGGCTACACCTTC. Residues: CASSPPDRVSYGYTF.

V usage is TRBV9 and J usage is TRBJ1-6; the D is unclear. Germline V gives CDR1 SGDLS, CDR2 YYNGEE. V was trimmed by 0 bases and J by 8 bases, leaving 9 bases between them. There are 14 residues in the CDR3. The CDR3 coding sequence is TGTGCCAGCAGCGTAGCCGGGAGCCATTCACCCCTCCACTTT. This gives the protein CASSVAGSHSPLHF.

The chain joins TRBV10-3 to TRBJ2-6; a possible D gene is TRBD2 (6 bases). The V end was cut by 2 bases, the J end by 2 bases, with 13 bases between. The CDR3 has 17 amino acids. The V gene's germline CDR1 is ENHRY and CDR2 SYGVKD. The CDR3 is CAISELRGGTGANVLTF. Written as DNA, the CDR3 is TGTGCCATCAGTGAGCTAAGGGGAGGCACTGGGGCCAACGTCCTGACTTTC.

The V call is TRBV6-6, the J call TRBJ2-5, with a possible D match to TRBD2 (5 bases). TRBJ2-7 matches the DNA end more closely, so the J call is doubtful. The CDR3 totals 14 residues. CDR1 is MNHNY, CDR2 SVGAGI, per germline (reference sequence). CDR3 amino acids: CASTRSSGVFEQYF. CDR3 coding DNA: TGTGCCAGCACCCGGAGTTCCGGGGTCTTCGAGCAGTACTTC.

CDR3 nucleotide sequence: TGTGCCAGCAGCTTATCGCCGGGGAATTCAAACACCATATATTTT. It specifies CASSLSPGNSNTIYF. This sequence joins TRBV7-2 and TRBJ1-3; D gene uncertain. In germline, CDR1 is SGHTA, CDR2 FQGNSA. The V and J ends lost 2 bases and 6 bases respectively, with 14 bases between them. This CDR3 spans 15 amino acids. Full variable domain (remainder filled in from reference TRBV7-2 and TRBJ1-3): GAGVSQSPSNKVTEKGKDVELRCDPISGHTALYWYRQSLGQGLEFLIYFQGNSAPDKSGLPSDRFSAERTGGSVSTLTIQRTQQEDSAVYLCASSLSPGNSNTIYFGEGSWLTVV.

The chain joins TRBV27 to TRBJ2-2; TRBD1 aligns across 7 bases. Unmatched junction bases numbered 13, after V lost 6 bases and J lost 0 bases. CDR1 and CDR2 from the germline V gene are MNHEY and SMNVEV (reference sequence). The CDR3 consists of 18 residues. CDR3 in amino acids: CASSPISLTGANTGELFF. DNA for the CDR3: TGTGCCAGCAGCCCCATCTCACTTACAGGGGCGAACACCGGGGAGCTGTTTTTT.

This sequence joins TRBV29-1 and TRBJ2-7; D unclear. The V gene lost 0 bases and the J gene lost 4 bases, with 10 bases spanning the gap. This CDR3 spans 13 amino acids. From germline, CDR1 is SQVTM and CDR2 ANQGSEA. CDR3 residues: CSVEDGLLYEQYF. CDR3 bases: TGCAGCGTTGAAGATGGTCTCCTATACGAGCAGTACTTC.

The CDR3 DNA follows: TGCGCCAGCAGCTTGGGCGACCGATTCTCCTACGAGCAGTACTTC. It is translated as CASSLGDRFSYEQYF. The rearrangement joins TRBV5-1 to TRBJ2-5; no firm D call. The J call may be incorrect, as the DNA end agrees better with TRBJ2-7. Per the germline V gene, CDR1 is SGHRS and CDR2 is YFSETQ. The CDR3 loop spans 15 amino acids.

This sequence joins TRBV5-1 and TRBJ1-4; tentatively, D is TRBD1 (6 bases). Deletions cut 3 bases from V and 7 bases from J, with 22 bases between. There are 17 residues in the CDR3. CDR1 is SGHRS, CDR2 YFSETQ, per germline. CDR3 coding DNA: TGCGCCAGCAGCTCGACTTTACGGACCCTGGACAGTGAAAAACTGTTTTTT. Protein: CASSSTLRTLDSEKLFF.

The rearrangement links TRBV9 to TRBJ2-5; D call uncertain. V lost 0 bases and J 1 base, leaving 7 bases between the germline ends. Looked up from germline, CDR1 is SGDLS and CDR2 is YYNGEE. This CDR3 spans 14 amino acids. In DNA form, the CDR3 reads TGTGCCAGCAGCGTAGAGGTCGGCCAAGAGACCCAGTACTTC. Its protein is CASSVEVGQETQYF. Filled out from reference TRBV9 and TRBJ2-5, the complete variable domain reads DSGVTQTPKHLITATGQRVTLRCSPRSGDLSVYWYQQSLDQGLQFLIQYYNGEERAKGNILERFSAQQFPDLHSELNLSSLELGDSALYFCASSVEVGQETQYFGPGTRLLVL.

The gene calls are TRBV5-1 and TRBJ2-1; 11 bases match TRBD2. With 4 bases clipped from V and 6 bases from J, the junction kept 6 bases outside the gene matches. The germline V gene encodes CDR1 SGHRS and CDR2 YFSETQ. CDR3 length equals 15 residues. The CDR3 DNA reads TGCGCCAGCAGCACTCCCGGGACTAGCGGCAATGAGCAGTTCTTC. Translating gives CASSTPGTSGNEQFF.

The chain couples TRBV19 to TRBJ2-1; unclear D gene. V was trimmed by 5 bases and J by 7 bases, leaving 9 bases between them. The V gene's germline CDR1 is LNHDA and CDR2 SQIVND (reference sequence). The CDR3 length is 12 residues. CDR3 coding DNA: TGTGCCAGTAGTGTAGCTGTGAATGAGCAGTTCTTC. Protein: CASSVAVNEQFF.

The gene calls are TRBV18 and TRBJ2-3; 13 bases agree with TRBD2. The CDR3 is 19 residues long. Germline CDR1 and CDR2: KGHSH and LQKENI. The V gene end was trimmed by 6 bases and the J gene end by 3 bases; junction bases not matched to a gene: 15. The CDR3 nucleotides are TGTGCCAGCTCCGGACGACTAGCGGGGGGCCTCGGGAGGACAGATACGCAGTATTTT. Protein product: CASSGRLAGGLGRTDTQYF.

There are many counts of this clone. DNA of the CDR3: TGTGCCAGCAGCTTAGGTAAAGCGGGGGGTGAGTTCTTC. Translating gives CASSLGKAGGEFF. This sequence joins TRBV7-9 and TRBJ2-1, with TRBD2 matching 9 bases. With V trimmed by 1 base and J by 14 bases, 6 bases remained unmatched. The CDR3 extends over 13 amino acids. From germline, CDR1 is SEHNR and CDR2 FQNEAQ (reference sequence).

The CDR3 reads CASSLAGNSGNTIYF. The CDR3 DNA sequence: TGTGCCAGCAGCTTGGCGGGGAACTCTGGAAACACCATATATTTT. The gene calls are TRBV5-6 and TRBJ1-3; D ambiguous. In germline, CDR1 is SGHDT, CDR2 YYEEEE. V lost 0 bases, J lost 0 bases, and 7 bases lay in between. This CDR3 contains 15 residues.

This clone came up once. CDR3 residues: CASTPAGGIYGYTF. CDR3 bases: TGTGCCAGCACCCCAGCGGGAGGGATCTATGGCTACACCTTC. This rearrangement joins TRBV9 to TRBJ1-2; D gene unclear. The V and J ends lost 6 bases and 4 bases respectively, with 16 bases between them. The CDR3 covers 14 residues. The germline gives CDR1 SGDLS, CDR2 YYNGEE.

The genes are TRBV29-1 and TRBJ2-1; D call uncertain. Between the trimmed V and J ends, which lost 4 bases and 6 bases, there was a span of 19 bases. Germline V lookup: CDR1 SQVTM, CDR2 ANQGSEA. This CDR3 contains 15 residues. The DNA of the CDR3 is TGCAGCGTTGCCACTAAGGCTGGACCGTCCAATGAGCAGTTCTTC. Protein: CSVATKAGPSNEQFF.